This T cell receptor (beta chain) was sequenced in a study of PD-1 blockade in classical Hodgkin lymphoma. Stated time point: cycle 4 day 1 (C4D1), after six to seven weeks of nivolumab. Relapses following autologous stem cell transplantation were seen in all patients, with brentuximab vedotin exposure varying. The J segment lost 4 bases and the V segment lost 2 bases, leaving 0 bases of the junction unmatched. In germline, CDR1 is MNHEY, CDR2 SMNVEV (reference sequence). CDR3 length: 14 amino acids. Study outcomes and limitations: Still unresolved is the cause of the repertoire differences, which may be disease activity or prior therapy. Prior to therapy, complete responders displayed diversity much like that of newly diagnosed patients. Reports indicated that newly diagnosed patients had lower baseline TCR diversity than healthy donors did.

A word on this clone: Its antigen is unknown.

Using immunoSEQ multiplex PCR, the repertoire was profiled, and TCRdb retains in-frame clones only, with some absent. In the table there are tens of thousands of clones, around 80% of which are singletons. This TCR was sampled from a human donor with classical Hodgkin lymphoma. The sample here was peripheral blood mononuclear cells (PBMCs), taken before the fourth cycle of nivolumab. The rearrangement links TRBV27 to TRBJ1-5, with TRBD1 matching over 9 bases. DNA of the CDR3: TGTGCCAGCAGTTTAGGACAGGGGAATCAGCCCCAGCATTTT. Translation: CASSLGQGNQPQHF.